What follows are 14 T cell receptor beta chains derived from one specimen sequenced in a study of STAT3 mutations in large granular lymphocyte leukemia (dated by TCRdb to the late 2010s). Results the study describes overall, beyond this receptor: All T-LGLL patients had at least one immunodominant TCRbeta clonotype, and roughly half had multiple immunodominant subclonotypes.

Their antigen targets remain unknown. Libraries were constructed by the immunoSEQ multiplex PCR assay. TCRdb retrieved this table from immuneACCESS and kept in-frame rearrangements only. Not all clones are present; in checked studies, unresolved V genes account for under half, and no reason is known for the remainder. In this sample the table shows 30,000 to 45,000 clones, about 88% of which occur a single time. The ten largest clones add up to roughly 0.39% of the sample. Material: PBMCs. These TCRs come from a human donor with T large granular lymphocyte leukemia. Some clones in this sample may be carry-over from other donors' samples.

The gene calls are TRBV6-5 and TRBJ1-6, with a possible D match to TRBD1 (5 bases). The CDR3 spans 15 residues. V was cut by 0 bases and J by 8 bases, with 11 bases left in between. Germline CDR1 is MNHEY and CDR2 is SVGAGI. CDR3 in DNA: TGTGCCAGCAGTTACTCGAATAGGGGAGATTCACCCCTCCACTTT. It codes for CASSYSNRGDSPLHF.

This sequence joins TRBV19 and TRBJ2-7; a weak D match, TRBD2 (5 bases). Germline CDR1 and CDR2: LNHDA and SQIVND (reference sequence). The CDR3 totals 13 residues. V lost 4 bases, J lost 2 bases, and 9 bases lay in between. The chain's CDR3 is CASSSGLAYEQYF. The CDR3 nucleotides read TGTGCCAGTAGTAGCGGACTCGCCTACGAGCAGTACTTC. The full variable domain, rest sourced from reference TRBV19 and TRBJ2-7, is DGGITQSPKYLFRKEGQNVTLSCEQNLNHDAMYWYRQDPGQGLRLIYYSQIVNDFQKGDIAEGYSVSREKKESFPLTVTSAQKNPTAFYLCASSSGLAYEQYFGPGTRLTVT.

The chain is built from TRBV18 and TRBJ1-2; a possible D gene is TRBD1 (6 bases). Germline-derived CDR1 and CDR2 are KGHSH and LQKENI. The CDR3 runs 14 residues. Trimming shortened V by 2 bases and J by 3 bases, and 10 bases separated the two germline ends. For the CDR3, the DNA is TGTGCCAGCTCACCAAACAGGGACCACTATGGCTACACCTTC. Residues: CASSPNRDHYGYTF.

V usage is TRBV27 and J usage is TRBJ1-1, with a tentative D call TRBD1 (5 bases). There are 14 residues in the CDR3. The V end lost 6 bases, the J end lost 0 bases, and 11 bases lay between the germline ends. Germline V gene lookup returns CDR1 MNHEY and CDR2 SMNVEV (reference sequence). CDR3 in amino acids: CASRSGHMNTEAFF. The DNA for the CDR3 is TGTGCCAGCAGGTCTGGACACATGAACACTGAAGCTTTCTTT.

This sequence joins TRBV5-1 and TRBJ1-5; 9 nucleotides match TRBD1. The CDR3 has 15 residues. Germline values: CDR1 SGHRS, CDR2 YFSETQ. The trim removed 4 bases at V and 5 bases at J, leaving 7 bases unmatched. The CDR3 is CASSEGQGPHQPQHF. CDR3 DNA sequence: TGCGCCAGCAGCGAGGGACAGGGACCGCATCAGCCCCAGCATTTT.

The chain recombines TRBV7-9 with TRBJ2-5, with TRBD2 as a possible D gene (6 bases). The CDR3 totals 14 residues. V was clipped by 5 bases and J by 3 bases, with 13 bases between them. The V gene's germline CDR1 is SEHNR and CDR2 FQNEAQ (reference sequence). CDR3 DNA sequence: TGTGCCAGCAGCCCTGGGGGGAACGAAGAGACCCAGTACTTC. Amino acids: CASSPGGNEETQYF.

The chain has TRBV29-1 and TRBJ1-2, with D possibly matching TRBD1 (5 bases). Trimming took off 0 bases at V and 3 bases at J, with 11 bases between the two ends. CDR1 is SQVTM and CDR2 is ANQGSEA in the germline V gene. This CDR3 spans 14 amino acids. CDR3 residues: CSVEERGPDYGYTF. DNA for the CDR3: TGCAGCGTTGAAGAGAGGGGACCGGACTATGGCTACACCTTC.

The V gene is TRBV28, the J gene TRBJ2-5; TRBD1 aligns across 7 bases. Germline V lookup: CDR1 MDHEN, CDR2 SYDVKM. The CDR3 sequence is 12 residues long. V lost 7 bases and J lost 5; bases outside the gene matches: 4. The CDR3 is CASKGAWETQYF. The CDR3 nucleotides are TGTGCCAGCAAGGGGGCTTGGGAGACCCAGTACTTC.

The chain links TRBV6-5 to TRBJ1-5, with D possibly matching TRBD1 (5 bases). Germline V gives CDR1 MNHEY, CDR2 SVGAGI. Trimming stripped 0 bases from V and 7 bases from J, with 10 bases between. This CDR3 has 14 residues. The CDR3 DNA sequence: TGTGCCAGCAGTTACTCTCCAGGGAGACAGCCCCAGCATTTT. It codes for CASSYSPGRQPQHF.

The CDR3 region has the DNA TGTGCCAGCCGAGAGACAGGGCGGCCTACCTACGAGCAGTACTTC. Protein sequence: CASRETGRPTYEQYF. This chain uses TRBV6-5 with TRBJ2-7, with 7 bases matching TRBD1. The CDR3 has 15 residues. Trimming at V came to 8 bases and at J to 2 bases, leaving 12 bases not matched to a gene. The germline V gene has CDR1 MNHEY and CDR2 SVGAGI.

The rearrangement joins TRBV9 to TRBJ1-6; D not resolved. CDR3 length equals 15 residues. Germline CDR1 is SGDLS and CDR2 is YYNGEE. Trimming removed 0 bases from V and 6 bases from J, with 10 bases in between. Here the CDR3 reads CASSVATAANSPLHF. For the CDR3, the DNA is TGTGCCAGCAGCGTAGCTACGGCAGCTAATTCACCCCTCCACTTT.

This chain uses TRBV15 with TRBJ1-5; D is uncertain. The CDR3 consists of 18 residues. Trimming took off 0 bases at V and 1 base at J, with 16 bases between the two ends. The germline V gene encodes CDR1 LNHNV and CDR2 YYDKDF (reference sequence). The CDR3 DNA follows: TGTGCCACCAGCAGAGATTTTGAGGGAAGGATAAGCAATCAGCCCCAGCATTTT. Translating it yields CATSRDFEGRISNQPQHF.

On this clone: The sample has other DNA sequences that encode this CDR3 too. The genes are TRBV18 and TRBJ2-2; D unclear. Per germline, CDR1 KGHSH and CDR2 LQKENI. Trimming removed 3 bases at V and 5 bases at J, with 7 bases between. The CDR3 contains 13 residues. The CDR3 loop is CASSPLSTGELFF. CDR3 DNA sequence: TGTGCCAGCTCACCCCTCAGTACCGGGGAGCTGTTTTTT.

This clone was seen just once. V and J are TRBV18 and TRBJ2-2; 9 bases map to TRBD1. This CDR3 is built from 16 residues. The J segment lost 6 bases and the V segment lost 0 bases, leaving 5 bases of the junction unmatched. The germline gives CDR1 KGHSH, CDR2 LQKENI. The CDR3 protein is CASSPPGTGSAGELFF. The CDR3 coding sequence is TGTGCCAGCTCACCACCCGGGACAGGGAGCGCCGGGGAGCTGTTTTTT.